The entry below gives a single T cell receptor (beta chain) sequence along with its context. This record belongs to a study of CD8+ T cells in alopecia areata. V gave up 0 bases and J gave up 8 bases, with 6 bases separating them. This CDR3 is built from 12 residues. CDR1 and CDR2 (germline): ENHRY, SYGVKD. Extraction of RNA preceded its reverse transcription into cDNA, which served as the sequencing template. Method: immunoSEQ multiplex PCR; TCRdb's copy keeps in-frame clones and lacks some. The repertoire consists of approximately 210,000 clones, with approximately 67% occurring once and the leading ten covering 1% to 1.5%. The treatment is: oral pan-JAK inhibitor, 5-10 mg twice daily. PBMCs yielded sorted CD4+ and CD8+ T cells.

This TCR came from a human donor with alopecia areata. The V gene is TRBV10-3, the J gene TRBJ2-3, with a tentative D call TRBD1 (5 bases). The starting material was CD4+ T cells sorted from blood, obtained between weeks 43 and 45, from a patient treated with tofacitinib. The CDR3 DNA is TGTGCCATCAGTGAGTCGGGGCTTACGCAGTATTTT. Its protein is CAISESGLTQYF.